The clone carrying this T cell receptor (beta chain) was counted at least ten times. MiXCR re-clonotyped the PCR reads for TCRdb. Among 46,000 or so clones listed, roughly 15% were seen once. This sample was included in a study of metastatic and nonmetastatic thyroid tumors. The entire patient cohort was treatment-naive prior to thyroid surgery. The CDR3 contains 15 residues. The V end was cut by 3 bases, the J end by 0 bases, with 11 bases between. Germline CDR1 is DFQATT and CDR2 is SNEGSKA (reference sequence). This chain connects TRBV20-1 to TRBJ1-4, with D possibly being TRBD1 (5 bases). This receptor was identified in a female donor with papillary thyroid cancer or a benign thyroid nodule (not recorded which). Some clones in this sample may be carry-over from other donors' samples. Input material: blood. The CDR3 bases are TGCAGTGCTAGGGGCAGGGTCGCAACTAATGAAAAACTGTTTTTT. Residues: CSARGRVATNEKLFF.